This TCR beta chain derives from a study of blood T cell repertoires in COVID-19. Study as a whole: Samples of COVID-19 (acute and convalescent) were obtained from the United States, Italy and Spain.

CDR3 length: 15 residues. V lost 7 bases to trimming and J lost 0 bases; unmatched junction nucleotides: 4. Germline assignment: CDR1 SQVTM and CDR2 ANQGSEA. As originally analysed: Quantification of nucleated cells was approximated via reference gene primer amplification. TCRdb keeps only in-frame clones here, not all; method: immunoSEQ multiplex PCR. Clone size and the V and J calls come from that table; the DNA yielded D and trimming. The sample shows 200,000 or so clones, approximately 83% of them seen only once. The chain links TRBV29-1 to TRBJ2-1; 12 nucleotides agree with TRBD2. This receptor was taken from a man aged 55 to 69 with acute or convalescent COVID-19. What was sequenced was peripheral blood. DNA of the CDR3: TGCAGCGCCCAGGGACTAGCGGGCTCCTACAATGAGCAGTTCTTC. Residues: CSAQGLAGSYNEQFF.